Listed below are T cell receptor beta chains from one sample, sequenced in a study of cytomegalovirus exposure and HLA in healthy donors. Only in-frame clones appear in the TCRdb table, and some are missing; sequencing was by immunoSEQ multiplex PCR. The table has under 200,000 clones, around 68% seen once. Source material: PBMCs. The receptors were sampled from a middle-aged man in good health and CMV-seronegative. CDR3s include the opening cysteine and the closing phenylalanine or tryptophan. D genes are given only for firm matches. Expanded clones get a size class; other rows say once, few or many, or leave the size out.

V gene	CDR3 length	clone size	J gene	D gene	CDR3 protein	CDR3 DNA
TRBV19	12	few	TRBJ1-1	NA	CASSPRRTEAFF	TGTGCCAGTAGTCCTCGGAGGACTGAAGCTTTCTTT
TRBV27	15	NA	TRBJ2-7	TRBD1	CASSFPGQGVDEQYF	TGTGCCAGCAGTTTTCCGGGACAGGGAGTTGACGAGCAGTACTTC
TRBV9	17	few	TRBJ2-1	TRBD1	CASSATDRGAPYNEQFF	TGTGCCAGCAGCGCCACGGACAGGGGCGCCCCCTACAATGAGCAGTTCTTC
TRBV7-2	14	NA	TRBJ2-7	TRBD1	CASSLLGQGYEQYF	TGTGCCAGCAGCCTTTTGGGACAGGGCTACGAGCAGTACTTC
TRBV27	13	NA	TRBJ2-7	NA	CASSLWGPYEQYF	TGTGCCAGCAGTTTATGGGGCCCCTACGAGCAGTACTTC
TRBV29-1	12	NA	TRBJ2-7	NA	CSVLQGSYEQYF	TGCAGCGTTCTACAGGGCTCCTACGAGCAGTACTTC
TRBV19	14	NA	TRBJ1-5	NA	CASSDYRGNQPQHF	TGTGCCAGTAGTGACTACAGGGGCAATCAGCCCCAGCATTTT
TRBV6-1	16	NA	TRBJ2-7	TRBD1	CASSEAGGQGFYEQYF	TGTGCCAGCAGTGAAGCGGGAGGACAGGGGTTTTACGAGCAGTACTTC
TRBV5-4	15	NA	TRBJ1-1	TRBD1	CASRGNRGRGTEAFF	TGTGCCAGCAGGGGGAACAGGGGAAGGGGCACTGAAGCTTTCTTT
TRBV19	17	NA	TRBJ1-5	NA	CASSIVAGPARNQPQHF	TGTGCCAGTAGTATAGTCGCGGGACCTGCGCGCAATCAGCCCCAGCATTTT
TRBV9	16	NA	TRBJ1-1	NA	CASSVAITGLDTEAFF	TGTGCCAGCAGCGTAGCTATTACAGGCTTGGACACTGAAGCTTTCTTT
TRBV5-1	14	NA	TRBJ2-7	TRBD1	CASSRDRISYEQYF	TGCGCCAGCAGTAGGGACAGGATCTCCTACGAGCAGTACTTC
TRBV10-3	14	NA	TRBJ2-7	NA	CAISYTAVSYEQYF	TGTGCCATCAGTTACACAGCGGTTTCCTACGAGCAGTACTTC
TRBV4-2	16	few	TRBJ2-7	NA	CASSQVKSPSPYEQYF	TGTGCCAGCAGCCAAGTAAAGTCTCCCAGTCCCTACGAGCAGTACTTC
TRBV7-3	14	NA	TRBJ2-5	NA	CASSKGGPQETQYF	TGTGCCAGCAGCAAGGGGGGGCCCCAAGAGACCCAGTACTTC
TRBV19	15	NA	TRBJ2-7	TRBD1	CASSIRQGSSYEQYF	TGTGCCAGTAGTATACGACAGGGGAGCTCCTACGAGCAGTACTTC
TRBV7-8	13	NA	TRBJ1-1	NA	CASSTTGNTEAFF	TGTGCCAGCAGCACGACAGGGAACACTGAAGCTTTCTTT
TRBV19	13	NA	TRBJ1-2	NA	CASSPGTHYGYTF	TGTGCCAGTAGTCCCGGGACTCACTATGGCTACACCTTC
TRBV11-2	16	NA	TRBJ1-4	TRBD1	CASSLNRDRAGEKLFF	TGTGCCAGCAGCTTAAACCGGGACAGGGCAGGCGAAAAACTGTTTTTT
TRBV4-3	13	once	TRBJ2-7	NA	CASSPRLAYEQYF	TGCGCCAGCAGCCCTCGACTAGCCTACGAGCAGTACTTC
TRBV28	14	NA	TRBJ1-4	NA	CASTRGGQREKLFF	TGTGCCAGCACCCGGGGGGGGCAGAGGGAAAAACTGTTTTTT
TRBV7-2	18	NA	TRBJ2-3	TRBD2	CASSFGLVALASTDTQYF	TGTGCCAGCAGCTTCGGACTAGTAGCCCTAGCTAGCACAGATACGCAGTATTTT
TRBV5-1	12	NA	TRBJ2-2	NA	CASSIGTGELFF	TGCGCCAGCAGCATCGGGACCGGGGAGCTGTTTTTT
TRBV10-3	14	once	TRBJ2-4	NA	CANSRGLAKNIQYF	TGTGCCAATTCACGCGGACTAGCCAAAAACATTCAGTACTTC
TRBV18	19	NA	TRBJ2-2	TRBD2	CASSLKHGSGGQNTGELFF	TGTGCCAGCTCACTTAAACATGGTAGCGGGGGCCAGAACACCGGGGAGCTGTTTTTT
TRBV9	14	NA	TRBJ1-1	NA	CASSSGMENTEAFF	TGTGCCAGCAGCTCCGGGATGGAGAACACTGAAGCTTTCTTT
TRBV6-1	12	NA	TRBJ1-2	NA	CASSDRGYGYTF	TGTGCCAGCAGTGATAGGGGCTATGGCTACACCTTC